Presented here are 22 T cell receptor beta chains from one specimen sequenced in a study of radiation and T cells in renal cell carcinoma. Time point reported: blood 4 weeks post-SBRT, at nephrectomy. Sample treatment: 15 Gy SBRT to primary tumor, nephrectomy 4 weeks later. Produced via immunoSEQ multiplex PCR; TCRdb's table is partial and in-frame only. This sample carries approximately 170,000 clones, about 85% of them seen once, and the ten largest clones take about 11%. The specimen comprised blood, sampled from a patient whose treatment included radiotherapy and nephrectomy. All receptors come from a woman in her 50s with renal cell carcinoma.

The chain carries TRBV6-5 and TRBJ1-1, with D maybe TRBD1 (5 bases). The ends were cut back, 0 bases at V and 6 bases at J, with 14 bases in the middle. CDR3 length: 15 amino acids. The V gene's germline CDR1 is MNHEY and CDR2 SVGAGI. Here the CDR3 DNA reads TGTGCCAGCAGTTACTCGGTCAGGGCGGGCGCTGAAGCTTTCTTT. It specifies CASSYSVRAGAEAFF.

The count of this clone is one. V usage is TRBV2 and J usage is TRBJ1-3; D uncertain. The germline V gene has CDR1 SNHLY and CDR2 FYNNEI. V was pared by 3 bases and J by 14 bases, with 23 bases between. The CDR3 spans 15 residues. The CDR3 DNA follows: TGTGCCAGCAGTGATGAGGACCCTGGTACAGCTCGCCTATATTTT. Translation gives CASSDEDPGTARLYF.

This clone was seen a few times. The V gene is TRBV5-4, the J gene TRBJ1-4, with 7 bases lining up with TRBD1. The CDR3 is 15 amino acids. Germline loops: CDR1 SGHNT, CDR2 YYREEE (reference sequence). Losses at the gene ends were 3 bases for V and 5 bases for J; bases not matched to a gene: 7. CDR3 amino acids: CASSSNRGGNEKLFF. Here the CDR3 DNA reads TGTGCCAGCAGCTCGAACAGGGGCGGGAATGAAAAACTGTTTTTT.

This sequence joins TRBV10-1 and TRBJ2-7; 8 bases fit TRBD1. The CDR3 is 14 amino acids. The V segment lost 10 bases and the J segment 4 bases; nucleotides outside the gene matches: 12. CDR1 and CDR2 (germline): WNHNN, SYGVQD (reference sequence). CDR3 nucleotides: TGCGCCAACAGGGGGACTGTCTTTTGTTACGAGCAGTACTTC. Translated, it gives CANRGTVFCYEQYF.

About this clone itself: The same CDR3 arises from other DNA sequences in this sample as well. This chain connects TRBV5-1 to TRBJ2-3; 11 bases are a match to TRBD2. Losses at the gene ends were 3 bases for V and 0 bases for J; bases not matched to a gene: 3. Germline V gene sequence: CDR1 SGHRS, CDR2 YFSETQ. This CDR3 has 16 residues. In nucleotides, the CDR3 is TGCGCCAGCAGCTCTAGGACTAGCGGGAGCACAGATACGCAGTATTTT. This encodes CASSSRTSGSTDTQYF.

This chain uses TRBV21-1 with TRBJ2-1. TRBV21-1 is assigned pseudogene status. There are 16 residues in the CDR3. CDR3 nucleotides: TGTGCCAGCAGCAAAAGGATAGGAAGTGTGTACAATGAGCAGTTCTTC. Translating it yields CASSKRIGSVYNEQFF.

The J gene is TRBJ2-7, the V gene TRBV19; 10 nucleotides line up with TRBD1. The junction had 2 bases not matched to a gene; V was cut back by 6 bases and J by 3 bases. Germline assignment: CDR1 LNHDA and CDR2 SQIVND (reference sequence). The CDR3 consists of 13 residues. CDR3 DNA sequence: TGTGCCAGTAGCGGGACAGGGGTCTACGAGCAGTACTTC. It translates to CASSGTGVYEQYF. The whole variable domain, filled in from reference TRBV19 and TRBJ2-7, reads DGGITQSPKYLFRKEGQNVTLSCEQNLNHDAMYWYRQDPGQGLRLIYYSQIVNDFQKGDIAEGYSVSREKKESFPLTVTSAQKNPTAFYLCASSGTGVYEQYFGPGTRLTVT.

There are a few counts of this clone. The chain uses TRBV20-1 and TRBJ2-1; unclear D gene. Germline V gene sequence: CDR1 DFQATT, CDR2 SNEGSKA (reference sequence). The CDR3 has 11 residues. Deletions cut 5 bases from V and 4 bases from J, with 6 bases between. The chain's CDR3 is CSAQTYNEQFF. CDR3 DNA: TGCAGTGCTCAGACTTACAATGAGCAGTTCTTC.

The chain couples TRBV30 to TRBJ1-5, with D unclear. CDR1 and CDR2 (germline): GTSNPN, SVGIG (reference sequence). V was clipped by 2 bases and J by 11 bases, with 16 bases between them. There are 13 residues in the CDR3. This CDR3 is CAWSPYRRPTQHF. The DNA of the CDR3 is TGTGCCTGGAGTCCCTACCGCCGTCCAACCCAGCATTTT.

This rearrangement joins TRBV6-1 to TRBJ1-2, with D possibly matching TRBD1 (5 bases). V lost 2 bases, J lost 4 bases, and 17 bases lay in between. This CDR3 has 16 amino acids. Germline values: CDR1 MNHNS, CDR2 SASEGT. The CDR3 bases are TGTGCCAGCAGTGAACTTGTCGGGGGTTCAAGCTATGGCTACACCTTC. Translated: CASSELVGGSSYGYTF.

The chain links TRBV18 to TRBJ1-1; 8 bases match TRBD1. The CDR3 sequence is 14 residues long. From germline, CDR1 is KGHSH and CDR2 LQKENI. The V segment lost 4 bases and the J segment 3 bases; nucleotides outside the gene matches: 4. The CDR3 sequence: CASSQQGVDTEAFF. CDR3 DNA sequence: TGTGCCAGCTCACAACAGGGGGTAGACACTGAAGCTTTCTTT.

This chain uses TRBV7-9 with TRBJ1-6, with unresolved D. Germline-derived CDR1 and CDR2 are SEHNR and FQNEAQ (reference sequence). This CDR3 spans 15 amino acids. The ends were cut back, 4 bases at V and 9 bases at J, with 16 bases in the middle. CDR3 residues: CASSSSGISGSPLHF. CDR3 DNA: TGTGCCAGCAGCTCCTCCGGGATAAGTGGTTCACCCCTCCACTTT.

Here the CDR3 DNA reads TGTGCCAGCAGCTCCAGGGAGAAAAACACCATATATTTT. This codes for CASSSREKNTIYF. The chain combines TRBV7-2 with TRBJ1-3, with a weak D call TRBD1 (5 bases). This CDR3 region has 13 residues. V was cut by 4 bases and J by 6 bases, with 10 bases left in between. Germline V gene sequence: CDR1 SGHTA, CDR2 FQGNSA.

V usage is TRBV13 and J usage is TRBJ2-7; D uncertain. V lost 2 bases and J 3 bases, leaving 17 bases between the germline ends. This CDR3 comprises 16 residues. Per the germline V gene, CDR1 is PRHDT and CDR2 is FYEKMQ (reference sequence). CDR3 region: CASSLRSTARGYEQYF. CDR3 sequence (DNA): TGTGCCAGCAGCTTAAGGTCTACAGCGAGAGGCTACGAGCAGTACTTC.

V and J are TRBV4-2 and TRBJ2-5; TRBD2 agrees at 8 bases. Per germline, CDR1 LGHNA and CDR2 YNFKEQ. V shed 4 bases, J shed 5 bases, and the junction held 6 bases outside the gene matches. The CDR3 extends over 14 amino acids. The CDR3 bases are TGTGCCAGCAGCCGAGCTAGCGGGTCGGAGACCCAGTACTTC. Translated, it gives CASSRASGSETQYF.

V usage is TRBV15 and J usage is TRBJ1-4; D gene ambiguous. The CDR3 consists of 16 residues. Germline lookup yields CDR1 LNHNV and CDR2 YYDKDF (reference sequence). Trimming pared 3 bases from V and 8 bases from J, leaving 19 bases between. The CDR3 sequence: CATSSILDLKGEKLFF. The CDR3 nucleotides read TGTGCCACCAGCAGTATCTTGGACTTAAAAGGGGAAAAACTGTTTTTT.

In this sample, this clone turned up once. The chain recombines TRBV6-1 with TRBJ1-2; tentatively, D is TRBD1 (6 bases). Trimming left V 2 bases short and J 2 bases short, with 12 bases between. Germline V gives CDR1 MNHNS, CDR2 SASEGT. The CDR3 runs 15 residues. CDR3 region: CASSEWDTANYGYTF. DNA for the CDR3: TGTGCCAGCAGTGAATGGGACACGGCGAACTATGGCTACACCTTC.

J is TRBJ2-7 and V is TRBV2; no firm D call. Germline-derived CDR1 and CDR2 are SNHLY and FYNNEI. CDR3 length: 11 residues. V lost 5 bases and J lost 3, with 5 bases in between. CDR3 amino acids: CASSWFYEQYF. DNA of the CDR3: TGTGCCAGCAGTTGGTTCTACGAGCAGTACTTC.

The chain is built from TRBV25-1 and TRBJ2-7; 7 bases are a match to TRBD2. The CDR3 extends over 15 amino acids. V was pared by 2 bases and J by 3 bases, with 7 bases of the junction left unmatched. Germline V gene lookup returns CDR1 MGHDK and CDR2 SYGVNS. This CDR3 is CASSEETSDLYEQYF. The CDR3 region has the DNA TGTGCCAGCAGTGAAGAAACTAGCGATCTCTACGAGCAGTACTTC.

There are a few counts of this clone. J is TRBJ2-3 and V is TRBV7-9; D tentatively reads TRBD1 or TRBD2 (5 bases each). Germline lookup yields CDR1 SEHNR and CDR2 FQNEAQ (reference sequence). Trimming removed 5 bases from V and 2 bases from J, with 11 bases in between. This CDR3 has 14 amino acids. CDR3 sequence: CASSHRDDTDTQYF. The DNA of the CDR3 is TGTGCCAGCAGCCACCGGGACGACACAGATACGCAGTATTTT.

The chain joins TRBV5-1 to TRBJ1-4; D gene uncertain. This CDR3 has 14 residues. V was pared by 0 bases and J by 6 bases, with 9 bases between. CDR1 and CDR2 (germline): SGHRS, YFSETQ. The CDR3 reads CASSLGPLDEKLFF. The CDR3 DNA reads TGCGCCAGCAGCTTGGGGCCCTTGGATGAAAAACTGTTTTTT.

This chain connects TRBV7-9 to TRBJ1-2; 7 bases are shared with TRBD1. V trimming: 5 bases; J trimming: 8 bases; junction bases outside the gene matches: 11. This CDR3 is 14 amino acids long. The germline V gene encodes CDR1 SEHNR and CDR2 FQNEAQ (reference sequence). CDR3 nucleotide sequence: TGTGCCAGCAGCCTCGACAGGGTGGTTAGGGGCTACACCTTC. Translating it yields CASSLDRVVRGYTF.